This paragraph reports one T cell receptor (beta chain). This entry is derived from a study of control samples from healthy donors and cancer patients. Clones were sequenced by immunoSEQ multiplex PCR, and TCRdb holds only the in-frame ones, with some missing. The sample yields about 86,000 clones, more than 80% seen once. The CDR3 totals 16 residues. The V end lost 1 base, the J end lost 1 base, and 11 bases lay between the germline ends. Per the germline V gene, CDR1 is SGHRS and CDR2 is YFSETQ. The source is a woman aged 30 to 39 in good health. Sequenced input: blood. The chain employs TRBV5-1 and TRBJ2-2, with unresolved D. This chain's CDR3 is CASSLLNTGNTGELFF. CDR3 bases: TGCGCCAGCAGCTTGTTAAACACGGGGAACACCGGGGAGCTGTTTTTT.